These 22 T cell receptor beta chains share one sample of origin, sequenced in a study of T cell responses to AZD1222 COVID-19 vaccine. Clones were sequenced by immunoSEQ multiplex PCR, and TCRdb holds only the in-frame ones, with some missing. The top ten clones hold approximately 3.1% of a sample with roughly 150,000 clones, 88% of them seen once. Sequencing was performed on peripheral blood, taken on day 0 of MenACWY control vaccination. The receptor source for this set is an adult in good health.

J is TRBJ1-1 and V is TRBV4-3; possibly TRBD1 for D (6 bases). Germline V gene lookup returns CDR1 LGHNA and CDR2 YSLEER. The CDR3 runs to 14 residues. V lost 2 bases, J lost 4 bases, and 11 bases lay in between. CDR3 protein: CASSQRGGGTEAFF. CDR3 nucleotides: TGCGCCAGCAGCCAAAGGGGGGGCGGCACTGAAGCTTTCTTT.

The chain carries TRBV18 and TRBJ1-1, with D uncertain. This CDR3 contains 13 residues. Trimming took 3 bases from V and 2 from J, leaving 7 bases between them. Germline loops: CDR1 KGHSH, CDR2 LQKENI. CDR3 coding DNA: TGTGCCAGCTCACCGAGGCCAAACACTGAAGCTTTCTTT. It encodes CASSPRPNTEAFF.

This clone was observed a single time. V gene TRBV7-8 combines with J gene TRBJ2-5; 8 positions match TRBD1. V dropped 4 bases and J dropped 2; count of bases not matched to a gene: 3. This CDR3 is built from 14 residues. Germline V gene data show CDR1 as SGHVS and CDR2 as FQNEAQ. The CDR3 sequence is CASSSRGLQETQYF. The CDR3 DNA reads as TGTGCCAGCAGCTCCAGGGGGCTGCAAGAGACCCAGTACTTC.

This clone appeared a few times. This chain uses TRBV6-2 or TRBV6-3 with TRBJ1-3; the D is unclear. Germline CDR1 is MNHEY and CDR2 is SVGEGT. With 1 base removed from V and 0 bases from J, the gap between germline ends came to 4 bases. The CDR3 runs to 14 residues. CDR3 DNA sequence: TGTGCCAGCAGTTACTTCAGCTCTGGAAACACCATATATTTT. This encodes CASSYFSSGNTIYF.

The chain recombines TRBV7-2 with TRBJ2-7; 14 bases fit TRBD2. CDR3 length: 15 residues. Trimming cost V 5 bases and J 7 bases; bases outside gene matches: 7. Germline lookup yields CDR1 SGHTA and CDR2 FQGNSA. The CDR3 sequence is CASSPGLAGDGEQYF. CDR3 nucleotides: TGTGCCAGCAGCCCGGGACTAGCGGGAGACGGGGAGCAGTACTTC.

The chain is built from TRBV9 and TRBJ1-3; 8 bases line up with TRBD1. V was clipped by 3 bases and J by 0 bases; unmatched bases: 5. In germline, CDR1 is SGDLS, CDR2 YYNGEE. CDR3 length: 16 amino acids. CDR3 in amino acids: CASSGSTGASGNTIYF. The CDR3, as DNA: TGTGCCAGCAGCGGGTCGACAGGGGCCTCTGGAAACACCATATATTTT.

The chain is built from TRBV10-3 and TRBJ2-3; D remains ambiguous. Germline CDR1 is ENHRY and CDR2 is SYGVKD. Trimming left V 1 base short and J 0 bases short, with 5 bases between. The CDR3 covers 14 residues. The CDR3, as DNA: TGTGCCATCAGTGAGTACGCGAGCACAGATACGCAGTATTTT. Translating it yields CAISEYASTDTQYF.

The DNA for the CDR3 is TGTGCCAGCAGCCAAGTGGTGACAAACGAGCAGTACTTC. It encodes CASSQVVTNEQYF. The rearrangement links TRBV14 to TRBJ2-7, with D hard to call. V was clipped by 1 base and J by 5 bases, with 9 bases between them. The germline V gene has CDR1 SGHDN and CDR2 FVKESK. The CDR3 contains 13 residues.

The DNA of the CDR3 is TGTGCCATCCGAAGGACTAGCGGGAGGGAACCGAGCTCCTACGAGCAGTACTTC. Translation gives CAIRRTSGREPSSYEQYF. The genes are TRBV10-3 and TRBJ2-7; TRBD2 agrees at 15 bases. Germline trimming cut 8 bases from V and 0 bases from J; bases unmatched to any gene: 11. Germline CDR1 reads ENHRY; CDR2 reads SYGVKD. The CDR3 spans 18 residues.

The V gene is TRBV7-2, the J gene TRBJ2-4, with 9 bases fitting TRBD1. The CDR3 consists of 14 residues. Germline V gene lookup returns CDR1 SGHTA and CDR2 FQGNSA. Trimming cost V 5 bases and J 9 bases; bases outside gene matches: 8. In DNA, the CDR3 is TGTGCCAGCAGCCCCCGACAGGGGGTTGGCATTCAGTACTTC. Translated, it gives CASSPRQGVGIQYF.

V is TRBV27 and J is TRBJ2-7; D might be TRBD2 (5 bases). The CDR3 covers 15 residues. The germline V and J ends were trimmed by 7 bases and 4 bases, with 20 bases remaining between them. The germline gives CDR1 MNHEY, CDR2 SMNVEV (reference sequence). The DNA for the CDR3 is TGTGCCAGCAAGAAGATGGACTCCCCTGGGTACGAGCAGTACTTC. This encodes CASKKMDSPGYEQYF.

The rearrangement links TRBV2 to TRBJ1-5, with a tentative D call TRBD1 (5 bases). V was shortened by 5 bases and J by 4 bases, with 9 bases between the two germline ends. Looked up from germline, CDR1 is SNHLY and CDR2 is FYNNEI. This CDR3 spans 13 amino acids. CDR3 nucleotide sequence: TGTGCCAGCAGTTTAGACAGAAATCAGCCCCAGCATTTT. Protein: CASSLDRNQPQHF. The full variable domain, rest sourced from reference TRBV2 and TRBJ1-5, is EPEVTQTPSHQVTQMGQEVILRCVPISNHLYFYWYRQILGQKVEFLVSFYNNEISEKSEIFDDQFSVERPDGSNFTLKIRSTKLEDSAMYFCASSLDRNQPQHFGDGTRLSIL.

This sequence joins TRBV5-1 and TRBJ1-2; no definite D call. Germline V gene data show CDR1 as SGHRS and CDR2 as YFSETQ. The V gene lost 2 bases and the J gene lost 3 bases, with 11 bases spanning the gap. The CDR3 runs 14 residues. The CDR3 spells CASSLDASDYGYTF. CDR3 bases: TGCGCCAGCAGCTTAGATGCATCGGACTATGGCTACACCTTC.

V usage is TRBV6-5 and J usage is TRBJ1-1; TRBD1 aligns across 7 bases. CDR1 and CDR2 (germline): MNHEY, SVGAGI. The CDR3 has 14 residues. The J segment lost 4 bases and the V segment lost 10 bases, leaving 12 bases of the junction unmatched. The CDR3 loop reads CANALQGLPTEAFF. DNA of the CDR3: TGTGCCAACGCCCTACAGGGGCTACCCACTGAAGCTTTCTTT.

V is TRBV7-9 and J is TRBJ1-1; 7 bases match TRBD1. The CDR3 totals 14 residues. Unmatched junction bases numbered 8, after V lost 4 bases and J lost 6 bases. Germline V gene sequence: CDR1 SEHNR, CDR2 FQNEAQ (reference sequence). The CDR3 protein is CASSSRARGSEAFF. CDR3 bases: TGTGCCAGCAGCTCCCGTGCCAGGGGGTCTGAAGCTTTCTTT.

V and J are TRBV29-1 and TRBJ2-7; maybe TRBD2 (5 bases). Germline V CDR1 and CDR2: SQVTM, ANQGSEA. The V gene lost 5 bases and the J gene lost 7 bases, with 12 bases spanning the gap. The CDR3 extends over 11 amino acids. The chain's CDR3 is CSVRRGGEQYF. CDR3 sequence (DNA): TGCAGCGTTAGACGGGGTGGGGAGCAGTACTTC.

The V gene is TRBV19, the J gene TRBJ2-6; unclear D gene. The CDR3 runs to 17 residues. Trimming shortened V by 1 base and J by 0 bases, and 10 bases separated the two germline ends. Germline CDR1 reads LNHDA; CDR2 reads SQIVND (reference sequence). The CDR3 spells CASSIAGSSSGANVLTF. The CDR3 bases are TGTGCCAGTAGTATAGCCGGCAGCAGCTCTGGGGCCAACGTCCTGACTTTC.

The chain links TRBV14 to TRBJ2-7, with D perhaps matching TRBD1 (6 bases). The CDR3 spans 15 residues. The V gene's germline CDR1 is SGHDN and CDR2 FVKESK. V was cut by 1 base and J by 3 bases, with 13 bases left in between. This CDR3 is CASSQVGDTVYEQYF. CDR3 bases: TGTGCCAGCAGCCAAGTGGGGGACACCGTCTACGAGCAGTACTTC.

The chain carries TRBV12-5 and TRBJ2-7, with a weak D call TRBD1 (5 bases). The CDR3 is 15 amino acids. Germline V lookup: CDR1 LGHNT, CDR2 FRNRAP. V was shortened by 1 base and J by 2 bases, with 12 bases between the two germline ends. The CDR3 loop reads CASGLDPKGTYEQYF. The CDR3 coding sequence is TGTGCTAGTGGTTTGGATCCGAAGGGGACCTACGAGCAGTACTTC.

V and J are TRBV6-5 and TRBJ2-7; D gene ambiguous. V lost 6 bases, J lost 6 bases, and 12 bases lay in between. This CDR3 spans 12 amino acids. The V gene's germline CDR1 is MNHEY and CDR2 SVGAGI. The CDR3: CASRPSRIEQYF. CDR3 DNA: TGTGCCAGCAGGCCCAGCAGGATCGAGCAGTACTTC.

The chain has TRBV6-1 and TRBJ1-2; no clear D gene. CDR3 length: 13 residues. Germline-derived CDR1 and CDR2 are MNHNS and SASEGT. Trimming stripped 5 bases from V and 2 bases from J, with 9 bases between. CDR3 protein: CASSYNGNYGYTF. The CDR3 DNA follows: TGTGCCAGCAGTTATAACGGCAACTATGGCTACACCTTC.

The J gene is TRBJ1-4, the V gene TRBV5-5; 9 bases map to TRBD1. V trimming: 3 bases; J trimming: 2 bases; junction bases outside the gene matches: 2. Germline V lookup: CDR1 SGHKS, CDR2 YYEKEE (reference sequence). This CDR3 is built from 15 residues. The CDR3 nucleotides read TGTGCCAGCAGCTGGACAGGGGTCACTAATGAAAAACTGTTTTTT. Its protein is CASSWTGVTNEKLFF.